Each of the 9 T cell receptor beta chains below was sequenced from the same sample in a study of human T cells and chemical hapten exposure. Specified time point: patch test 1, 2 weeks after DPC sensitization. Treatment in this sample: therapeutic diphenylcyclopropenone sensitization with weekly scalp DPC. One entry per CDR3 protein, called by TCRdb with MiXCR from the RACE reads. The table includes nearly 350,000 distinct CDR3 sequences, roughly 6.9% detected once. The starting material was whole blood, obtained in connection with sensitization to the hapten diphenylcyclopropenone (DPC). The source is a woman younger than 30 with alopecia areata. Some clones in this sample may be carry-over from other donors' samples.

The chain carries TRBV7-8 and TRBJ1-1, with 7 bases lining up with TRBD1. The CDR3 totals 15 residues. Germline V gives CDR1 SGHVS, CDR2 FQNEAQ. V trimming: 4 bases; J trimming: 6 bases; junction bases outside the gene matches: 11. The chain's CDR3 is CASSSSQGDGAEAFF. Here the CDR3 DNA reads TGTGCCAGCAGCTCTTCGCAGGGGGACGGGGCTGAAGCTTTCTTT.

A note on this clonotype: One end of the junction fails to match germline, which may point to a read error. The V call is TRBV5-1, the J call TRBJ2-3, with D perhaps matching TRBD2 (6 bases). The germline V gene has CDR1 SGHRS and CDR2 YFSETQ. There are 15 residues in the CDR3. CDR3 protein: CASSFGGMTTDPQYF. DNA of the CDR3: TGCGCCAGCAGCTTCGGCGGGATGACCACAGATCCGCAGTATTTT.

This clonotype was recorded a few times. The chain recombines TRBV18 with TRBJ1-1, with 7 bases fitting TRBD1. Germline trimming cut 3 bases from V and 11 bases from J; bases unmatched to any gene: 9. Germline V gives CDR1 KGHSH, CDR2 LQKENI. CDR3 length: 13 amino acids. The CDR3, as DNA: TGTGCCAGCTCACCGGGGACAGCCGGGGGGGCTTTCTTT. Translation gives CASSPGTAGGAFF.

This clonotype was counted many times. The CDR3 is CSVEELGPPNYGYTF. CDR3 DNA sequence: TGCAGCGTTGAAGAATTGGGACCCCCTAACTATGGCTACACCTTC. The genes are TRBV29-1 and TRBJ1-2, with D maybe TRBD1 (5 bases). Germline CDR1 is SQVTM and CDR2 is ANQGSEA. Trimming cost V 0 bases and J 0 bases, with 11 bases left between them. The CDR3 covers 15 residues.

This rearrangement joins TRBV5-1 to TRBJ2-5; D gene ambiguous. There are 14 residues in the CDR3. Trimming shortened V by 4 bases and J by 5 bases, and 15 bases separated the two germline ends. The germline CDR1 and CDR2 sequences are SGHRS and YFSETQ. DNA of the CDR3: TGCGCCAGCAGCGGCCCCCCCAGCCAGGAGACCCAGTACTTC. Protein product: CASSGPPSQETQYF.

This clonotype was counted only a few times. This CDR3 is CASSQETHTEAFF. In DNA form, the CDR3 reads TGTGCCAGCAGTCAGGAGACGCACACTGAAGCTTTCTTT. The chain uses TRBV12-3 or TRBV12-4 and TRBJ1-1, with no clear D. The CDR3 loop spans 13 amino acids. With 5 bases removed from V and 3 bases from J, the gap between germline ends came to 10 bases.

In this sample, this clonotype turned up a few times. This chain connects TRBV10-1 to TRBJ1-1, with TRBD1 matching over 7 bases. The CDR3 has 15 residues. With 4 bases clipped from V and 0 bases from J, the junction kept 5 bases outside the gene matches. Germline assignment: CDR1 WNHNN and CDR2 SYGVQD (reference sequence). The CDR3 DNA follows: TGCGCCAGCAGTGCCGGACAGGCGTTGAACACTGAAGCTTTCTTT. Protein product: CASSAGQALNTEAFF.

This clonotype appeared a few times. The chain employs TRBV6-2 or TRBV6-3 and TRBJ2-5; D call uncertain. Germline V gives CDR1 MNHEY, CDR2 SVGEGT. The CDR3 extends over 14 amino acids. V lost 0 bases and J 2 bases, leaving 7 bases between the germline ends. The CDR3 sequence is CASSYSNSQETQYF. The CDR3 DNA reads TGTGCCAGCAGTTACTCGAACAGTCAAGAGACCCAGTACTTC.

The chain couples TRBV9 to TRBJ2-3; 9 bases match TRBD2. The CDR3 is 13 residues long. Germline trimming cut 2 bases from V and 13 bases from J; bases unmatched to any gene: 8. The germline V gene encodes CDR1 SGDLS and CDR2 YYNGEE. The CDR3: CASSVQPSGDEYF. The CDR3 bases are TGTGCCAGCAGCGTCCAACCTAGCGGGGACGAGTATTTT.